The 9 T cell receptor beta chains listed next were all sequenced from one sample in a study of cytomegalovirus exposure and HLA in healthy donors. The PCR employed 60 Vbeta primers together with 13 Jbeta primers. Clones were read by immunoSEQ multiplex PCR, and TCRdb kept only the in-frame ones, dropping some. The profile shows about 230,000 clones, 75% to 90% of them singletons. Sequenced input: PBMCs. These receptors all stem from a woman aged 18-35 years in good health and CMV-seronegative.

The chain is built from TRBV19 and TRBJ2-4; 14 positions match TRBD2. The CDR3 totals 19 residues. With 3 bases clipped from V and 1 base from J, the junction kept 8 bases outside the gene matches. The V gene's germline CDR1 is LNHDA and CDR2 SQIVND (reference sequence). CDR3 in DNA: TGTGCCAGTAGTATCGTCGGACTAGCGGGAGGAGGGGCCAAAAACATTCAGTACTTC. It is translated as CASSIVGLAGGGAKNIQYF.

The gene calls are TRBV5-4 and TRBJ2-7; tentative D call: TRBD2 (7 bases). Per the germline V gene, CDR1 is SGHNT and CDR2 is YYREEE (reference sequence). There are 14 residues in the CDR3. The V and J ends lost 3 bases and 0 bases respectively, with 10 bases between them. The CDR3 DNA sequence: TGTGCCAGCAGCTACGCGGGGGCCTCCTACGAGCAGTACTTC. Its translation: CASSYAGASYEQYF.

This sequence joins TRBV2 and TRBJ1-5; tentatively, D is TRBD1 (5 bases). The V gene's germline CDR1 is SNHLY and CDR2 FYNNEI. The ends were cut back, 7 bases at V and 0 bases at J, with 19 bases in the middle. This CDR3 region has 17 residues. CDR3: CASTDEAQEFSNQPQHF. The CDR3 DNA reads TGTGCCAGCACCGACGAAGCACAGGAGTTTAGCAATCAGCCCCAGCATTTT.

The chain carries TRBV30 and TRBJ1-3; D gene uncertain. Germline CDR1 reads GTSNPN; CDR2 reads SVGIG (reference sequence). V lost 2 bases and J lost 0, with 11 bases in between. The CDR3 runs 15 residues. Written as DNA, the CDR3 is TGTGCCTGGAGTACCCCGCGGCTCTCTGGAAACACCATATATTTT. Amino acid sequence: CAWSTPRLSGNTIYF.

J is TRBJ2-1 and V is TRBV7-2; 7 bases agree with TRBD1. The length of the CDR3 is 14 residues. Germline V gives CDR1 SGHTA, CDR2 FQGNSA. The V gene end was trimmed by 5 bases and the J gene end by 2 bases; junction bases not matched to a gene: 3. CDR3 in DNA: TGTGCCAGCAGCGTAGGGACAGCCTACAATGAGCAGTTCTTC. It specifies CASSVGTAYNEQFF.

The V and J genes are TRBV5-4 and TRBJ2-7; TRBD1 matches 7 bases. The V gene end was trimmed by 2 bases and the J gene end by 2 bases; junction bases not matched to a gene: 4. Looked up from germline, CDR1 is SGHNT and CDR2 is YYREEE (reference sequence). The CDR3 runs to 14 residues. CDR3: CASSFQGVPYEQYF. The CDR3 bases are TGTGCCAGCAGCTTCCAGGGGGTTCCCTACGAGCAGTACTTC.

The CDR3: CASSKAGGQPRETQYF. In nucleotides, the CDR3 is TGTGCCAGCAGCAAAGCGGGGGGCCAACCCCGGGAGACCCAGTACTTC. The chain employs TRBV14 and TRBJ2-5; 9 bases align to TRBD2. Germline trimming cut 5 bases from V and 5 bases from J; bases unmatched to any gene: 12. Germline-derived CDR1 and CDR2 are SGHDN and FVKESK. CDR3 length: 16 residues. Full variable domain (remainder filled in from reference TRBV14 and TRBJ2-5): EAGVTQFPSHSVIEKGQTVTLRCDPISGHDNLYWYRRVMGKEIKFLLHFVKESKQDESGMPNNRFLAERTGGTYSTLKVQPAELEDSGVYFCASSKAGGQPRETQYFGPGTRLLVL.

The chain is built from TRBV18 and TRBJ2-7; 9 positions agree with TRBD1. The CDR3 is made up of 14 amino acids. Germline-derived CDR1 and CDR2 are KGHSH and LQKENI. J gave up 4 bases and V 3 bases, and 4 bases lay outside the gene matches. The CDR3 DNA follows: TGTGCCAGCTCACCCGGACAGGGGAGGTACGAGCAGTACTTC. It codes for CASSPGQGRYEQYF.

This chain joins TRBV4-3 and TRBJ2-2; 12 positions match TRBD2. V shed 1 base and J 5 bases; nucleotides not matched to a gene: 5. This CDR3 region has 17 residues. Germline-derived CDR1 and CDR2 are LGHNA and YSLEER. Here the CDR3 reads CASSQGRTSGTTGELFF. The CDR3 coding sequence is TGCGCCAGCAGCCAAGGGCGGACTAGCGGGACTACCGGGGAGCTGTTTTTT.